The text below deals with one T cell receptor (beta chain). Antigen unknown. Trimming took 10 bases from V and 5 from J, leaving 20 bases between them. This CDR3 is built from 14 residues. This specimen comes from a study of CD8 T cells in Susac syndrome. Study-wide results and limits: It was acknowledged in the study that its TCR sequencing and HLA analysis involved a relatively small number of individuals.

cDNA came from roughly 0.53 to 1 ug RNA primed by random hexamers. immunoSEQ multiplex PCR amplified TCR beta CDR3 across 54 Vbeta, 13 Jbeta. A single record per CDR3 protein comes from TCRdb applying MiXCR to the immunoSEQ multiplex PCR reads. The data contain 200,000 to 250,000 distinct CDR3 sequences, approximately 90% of them singletons. Sequencing of TCR beta covered CD8+ and CD4+ T cells obtained from blood. TEMRA cells underwent FACS enrichment and CD8+ and CD4+ T cells underwent negative isolation. The sequence was obtained from a human donor with multiple sclerosis. The chain is built from TRBV12-3 or TRBV12-4 and TRBJ1-2; possible D gene TRBD1, 5 bases. Material for sequencing was CD8+ T cells from PBMCs. This CDR3 reads CATTLAGTEYGYTF. The DNA for the CDR3 is TGTGCCACCACTCTTGCAGGGACCGAATATGGCTACACCTTC.